The 11 T cell receptor beta chains presented below share a single source sample, sequenced in a study of blood T cell repertoires in COVID-19. The assay was immunoSEQ multiplex PCR, and TCRdb's table has in-frame clones only and misses some. The sample has around 250,000 clones, less than 90% seen once. The sample comprised peripheral blood. All receptors come from a woman in her thirties or forties who had recovered from COVID-19.

This chain links TRBV28 with TRBJ1-2; D gene uncertain. The CDR3 loop spans 14 amino acids. Trimming cost V 3 bases and J 7 bases, with 15 bases left between them. Germline CDR1 reads MDHEN; CDR2 reads SYDVKM. DNA for the CDR3: TGTGCCAGCAGTTTGATTCAACGGGTGGGTGGCTACACCTTC. This codes for CASSLIQRVGGYTF.

This clone was seen once. The V and J genes are TRBV10-3 and TRBJ2-7, with 7 bases aligning to TRBD1. The J segment lost 3 bases and the V segment lost 6 bases, leaving 14 bases of the junction unmatched. The CDR3 length is 16 residues. Germline CDR1 and CDR2: ENHRY and SYGVKD. The CDR3 reads CAIRGTERQGIYEQYF. The CDR3 DNA reads as TGTGCCATCAGGGGGACAGAGCGGCAGGGGATCTACGAGCAGTACTTC.

This sequence joins TRBV15 and TRBJ2-2; 7 bases fit TRBD1. V was clipped by 5 bases and J by 5 bases; unmatched bases: 11. The CDR3 has 16 residues. From germline, CDR1 is LNHNV and CDR2 YYDKDF (reference sequence). The CDR3 region is CATSPRQGWGTGELFF. The CDR3 coding sequence is TGTGCCACCAGCCCGCGACAGGGCTGGGGGACCGGGGAGCTGTTTTTT. The variable domain in full, with the rest retrieved from reference TRBV15 and TRBJ2-2, is DAMVIQNPRYQVTQFGKPVTLSCSQTLNHNVMYWYQQKSSQAPKLLFHYYDKDFNNEADTPDNFQSRRPNTSFCFLDIRSPGLGDTAMYLCATSPRQGWGTGELFFGEGSRLTVL.

This clone was seen once. This could be a read error, since a much larger clone is one nucleotide away. Within the sample, other DNA sequences also encode this same CDR3. The J gene is TRBJ2-7, the V gene TRBV28; TRBD1 matches at 10 bases. The ends lost 4 bases at V and 3 bases at J; junction bases unmatched: 3. The CDR3 sequence is 14 residues long. Germline CDR1 MDHEN, CDR2 SYDVKM. DNA for the CDR3: TGTGCCAGCAGTTCCGGGACAGGGGTCTACGAGCAGTACTTC. Protein sequence: CASSSGTGVYEQYF.

This clone has a handful of counts. The chain has TRBV6-4 and TRBJ1-6, with no clear D. V lost 7 bases, J lost 10 bases, and 11 bases lay in between. Germline CDR1 is MRHNA and CDR2 is SNTAGT. This CDR3 spans 12 amino acids. This chain's CDR3 is CASTEGRSPLHF. CDR3 coding DNA: TGTGCCAGCACGGAGGGTAGATCACCCCTCCACTTT.

The V and J genes are TRBV3-1 (or the pseudogene TRBV3-2) and TRBJ1-6, with D possibly being TRBD1 (5 bases). CDR3 length: 17 residues. Trimming took off 0 bases at V and 12 bases at J, with 21 bases between the two ends. CDR1 is LGHDT, CDR2 YNNKEL, per germline (reference sequence). The CDR3 reads CASSQDGGLQGSRPLHF. CDR3 coding DNA: TGTGCCAGCAGCCAAGATGGGGGACTCCAAGGGAGTAGACCCCTCCACTTT.

V and J are TRBV28 and TRBJ2-3; weak D call: TRBD2 (5 bases). V lost 5 bases and J 0 bases, leaving 12 bases between the germline ends. The CDR3 is made up of 15 amino acids. In germline, CDR1 is MDHEN, CDR2 SYDVKM. CDR3 nucleotides: TGTGCCAGCAGTCCTCTCGGGGAGAGCACAGATACGCAGTATTTT. Encoded protein: CASSPLGESTDTQYF.

J is TRBJ1-2 and V is TRBV3-1 (or the pseudogene TRBV3-2), with 7 bases lining up with TRBD1. Losses at the gene ends were 1 base for V and 4 bases for J; bases not matched to a gene: 3. This CDR3 contains 14 residues. Germline V lookup: CDR1 LGHDT, CDR2 YNNKEL (reference sequence). CDR3 sequence: CASSQVGTAYGYTF. For the CDR3, the DNA is TGTGCCAGCAGCCAAGTCGGGACAGCCTATGGCTACACCTTC.

This clone appeared a few times. The gene calls are TRBV28 and TRBJ1-5; the match to TRBD1 covers 10 bases. CDR1 is MDHEN, CDR2 SYDVKM, per germline. This CDR3 comprises 12 residues. V trimming: 8 bases; J trimming: 6 bases; junction bases outside the gene matches: 1. DNA for the CDR3: TGTGCCAGCCGGACAGGGGGTCAGCCCCAGCATTTT. Its protein product is CASRTGGQPQHF.

The chain has TRBV7-9 and TRBJ1-3, with D unresolved. This CDR3 region has 11 residues. Deletions cut 6 bases from V and 8 bases from J, with 8 bases between. Per germline, CDR1 SEHNR and CDR2 FQNEAQ (reference sequence). In DNA, the CDR3 is TGTGCCAGCAGTCGGGGAGACACCATATATTTT. This gives the protein CASSRGDTIYF.

V usage is TRBV13 and J usage is TRBJ2-7; 7 bases are shared with TRBD1. Germline V gives CDR1 PRHDT, CDR2 FYEKMQ (reference sequence). Trimming took 5 bases from V and 6 from J; bases not matched to a gene: 4. This CDR3 is built from 12 residues. CDR3 region: CASSLDRAEQYF. CDR3 coding DNA: TGTGCCAGCAGCCTTGACAGGGCCGAGCAGTACTTC.